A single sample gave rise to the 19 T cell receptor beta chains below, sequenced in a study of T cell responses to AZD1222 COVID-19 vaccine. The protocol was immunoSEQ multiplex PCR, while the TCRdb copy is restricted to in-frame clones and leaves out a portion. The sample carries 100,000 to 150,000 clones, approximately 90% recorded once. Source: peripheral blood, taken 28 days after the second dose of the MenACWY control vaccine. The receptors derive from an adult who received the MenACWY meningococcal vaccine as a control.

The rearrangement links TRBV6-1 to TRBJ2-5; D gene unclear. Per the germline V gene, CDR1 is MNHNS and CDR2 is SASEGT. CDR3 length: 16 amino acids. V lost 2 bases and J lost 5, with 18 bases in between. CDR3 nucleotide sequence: TGTGCCAGCAGTGAACGAGTGGGATTCGGCACCGAGACCCAGTACTTC. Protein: CASSERVGFGTETQYF.

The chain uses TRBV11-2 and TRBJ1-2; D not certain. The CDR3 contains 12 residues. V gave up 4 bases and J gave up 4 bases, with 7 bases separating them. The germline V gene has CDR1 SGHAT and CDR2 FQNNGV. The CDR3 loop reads CASSSTAYGYTF. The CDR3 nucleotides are TGTGCCAGCAGCTCGACCGCCTATGGCTACACCTTC. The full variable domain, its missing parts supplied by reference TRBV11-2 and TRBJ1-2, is EAGVAQSPRYKIIEKRQSVAFWCNPISGHATLYWYQQILGQGPKLLIQFQNNGVVDDSQLPKDRFSAERLKGVDSTLKIQPAKLEDSAVYLCASSSTAYGYTFGSGTRLTVV.

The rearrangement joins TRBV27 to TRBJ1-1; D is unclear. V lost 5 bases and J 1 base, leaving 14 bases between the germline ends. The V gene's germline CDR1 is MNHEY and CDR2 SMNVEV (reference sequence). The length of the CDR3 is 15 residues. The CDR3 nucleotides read TGTGCCAGCAGTCGACGTAAAAGCGGGAACACTGAAGCTTTCTTT. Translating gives CASSRRKSGNTEAFF.

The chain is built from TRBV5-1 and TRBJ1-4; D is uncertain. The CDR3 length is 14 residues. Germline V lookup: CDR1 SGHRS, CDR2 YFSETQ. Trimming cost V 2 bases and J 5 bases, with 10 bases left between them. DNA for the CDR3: TGCGCCAGCAGCTTCGGAGGTCTGAATGAAAAACTGTTTTTT. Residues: CASSFGGLNEKLFF.

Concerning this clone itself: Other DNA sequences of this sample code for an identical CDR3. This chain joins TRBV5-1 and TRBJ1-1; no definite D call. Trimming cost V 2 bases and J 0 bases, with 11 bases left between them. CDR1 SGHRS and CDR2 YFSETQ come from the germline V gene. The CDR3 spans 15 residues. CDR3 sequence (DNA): TGCGCCAGCAGCTTATGGGGTGGGTTGAACACTGAAGCTTTCTTT. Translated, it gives CASSLWGGLNTEAFF. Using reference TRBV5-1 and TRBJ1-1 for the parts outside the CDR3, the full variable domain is KAGVTQTPRYLIKTRGQQVTLSCSPISGHRSVSWYQQTPGQGLQFLFEYFSETQRNKGNFPGRFSGRQFSNSRSEMNVSTLELGDSALYLCASSLWGGLNTEAFFGQGTRLTVV.

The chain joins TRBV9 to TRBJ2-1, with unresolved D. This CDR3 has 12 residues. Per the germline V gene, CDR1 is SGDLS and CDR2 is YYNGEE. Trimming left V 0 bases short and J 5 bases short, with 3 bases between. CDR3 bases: TGTGCCAGCAGCGTAGACAACAATGAGCAGTTCTTC. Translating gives CASSVDNNEQFF. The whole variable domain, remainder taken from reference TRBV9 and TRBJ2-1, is DSGVTQTPKHLITATGQRVTLRCSPRSGDLSVYWYQQSLDQGLQFLIQYYNGEERAKGNILERFSAQQFPDLHSELNLSSLELGDSALYFCASSVDNNEQFFGPGTRLTVL.

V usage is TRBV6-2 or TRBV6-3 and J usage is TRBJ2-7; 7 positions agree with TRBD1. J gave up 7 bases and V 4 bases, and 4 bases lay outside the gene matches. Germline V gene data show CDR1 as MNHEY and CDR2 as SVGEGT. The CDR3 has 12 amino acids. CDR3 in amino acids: CASSLGQREQYV. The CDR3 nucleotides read TGTGCCAGCAGTTTGGGACAGCGGGAGCAGTACGTC.

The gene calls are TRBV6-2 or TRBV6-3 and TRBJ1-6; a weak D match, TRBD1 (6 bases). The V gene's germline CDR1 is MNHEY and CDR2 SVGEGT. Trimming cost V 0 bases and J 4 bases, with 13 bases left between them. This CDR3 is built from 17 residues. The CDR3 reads CASSYSGQSVYNSPLHF. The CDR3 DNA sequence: TGTGCCAGCAGTTACTCCGGACAGAGTGTATATAATTCACCCCTCCACTTT.

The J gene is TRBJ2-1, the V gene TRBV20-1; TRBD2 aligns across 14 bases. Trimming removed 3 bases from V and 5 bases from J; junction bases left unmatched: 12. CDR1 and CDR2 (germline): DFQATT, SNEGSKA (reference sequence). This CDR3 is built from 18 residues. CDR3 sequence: CSASPTGLAGVLNNEQFF. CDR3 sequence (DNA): TGCAGTGCTAGTCCTACGGGACTAGCGGGAGTTCTGAACAATGAGCAGTTCTTC.

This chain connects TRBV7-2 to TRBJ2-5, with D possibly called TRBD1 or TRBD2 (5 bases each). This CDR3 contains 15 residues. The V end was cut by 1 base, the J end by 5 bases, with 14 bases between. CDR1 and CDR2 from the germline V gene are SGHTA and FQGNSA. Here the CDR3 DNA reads TGTGCCAGCAGCTTAGGGGGGACCAACCGTGAGACCCAGTACTTC. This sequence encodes CASSLGGTNRETQYF.

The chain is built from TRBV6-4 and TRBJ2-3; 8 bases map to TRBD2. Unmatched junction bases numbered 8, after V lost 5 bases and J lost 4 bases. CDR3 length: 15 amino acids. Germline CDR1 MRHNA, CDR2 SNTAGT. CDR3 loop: CASSSLGGAADTQYF. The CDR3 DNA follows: TGTGCCAGCAGTTCCCTCGGGGGGGCGGCAGATACGCAGTATTTT.

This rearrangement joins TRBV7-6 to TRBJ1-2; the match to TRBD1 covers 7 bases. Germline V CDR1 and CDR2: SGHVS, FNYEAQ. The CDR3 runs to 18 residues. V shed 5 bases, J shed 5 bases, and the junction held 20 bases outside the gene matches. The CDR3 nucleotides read TGTGCCAGCAGCCGACAGACGACAGGGTTGGGGTTCCTGTATGGCTACACCTTC. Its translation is CASSRQTTGLGFLYGYTF. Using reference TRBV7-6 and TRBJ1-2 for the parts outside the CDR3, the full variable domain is GAGVSQSPRYKVTKRGQDVALRCDPISGHVSLYWYRQALGQGPEFLTYFNYEAQQDKSGLPNDRFSAERPEGSISTLTIQRTEQRDSAMYRCASSRQTTGLGFLYGYTFGSGTRLTVV.

This CDR3 is CATSRGDQLGVQFF. The CDR3 coding sequence is TGTGCCACCAGCAGAGGGGACCAACTCGGGGTGCAGTTCTTC. The rearrangement uses TRBV15 and TRBJ2-1, with D perhaps matching TRBD1 or TRBD2 (5 bases each). Trimming took 1 base from V and 12 from J, leaving 16 bases between them. This CDR3 has 14 residues. Germline CDR1 reads LNHNV; CDR2 reads YYDKDF (reference sequence).

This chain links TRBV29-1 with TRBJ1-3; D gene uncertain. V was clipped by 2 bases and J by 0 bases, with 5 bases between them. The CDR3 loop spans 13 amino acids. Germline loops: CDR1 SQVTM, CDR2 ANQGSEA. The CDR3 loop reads CSVEWGSGNTIYF. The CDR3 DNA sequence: TGCAGCGTTGAATGGGGCTCTGGAAACACCATATATTTT.

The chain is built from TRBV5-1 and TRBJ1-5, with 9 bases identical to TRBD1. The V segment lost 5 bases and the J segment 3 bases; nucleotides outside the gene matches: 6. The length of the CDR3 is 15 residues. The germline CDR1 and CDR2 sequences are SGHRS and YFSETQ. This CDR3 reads CASSSGTGINQPQHF. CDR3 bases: TGCGCCAGCAGTTCCGGGACAGGGATCAATCAGCCCCAGCATTTT.

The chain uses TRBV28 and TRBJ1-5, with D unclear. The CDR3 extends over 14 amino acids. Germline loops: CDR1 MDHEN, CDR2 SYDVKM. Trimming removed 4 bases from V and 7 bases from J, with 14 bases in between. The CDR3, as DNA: TGTGCCAGCAGTTCCGTTTCCTTTGGCCAGCCCCAGCATTTT. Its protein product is CASSSVSFGQPQHF. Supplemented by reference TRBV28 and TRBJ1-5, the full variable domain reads DVKVTQSSRYLVKRTGEKVFLECVQDMDHENMFWYRQDPGLGLRLIYFSYDVKMKEKGDIPEGYSVSREKKERFSLILESASTNQTSMYLCASSSVSFGQPQHFGDGTRLSIL.

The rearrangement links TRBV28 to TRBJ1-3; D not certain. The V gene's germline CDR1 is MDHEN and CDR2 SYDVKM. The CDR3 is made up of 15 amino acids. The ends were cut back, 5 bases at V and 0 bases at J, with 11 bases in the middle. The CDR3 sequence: CASSPLGSSGNTIYF. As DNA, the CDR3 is TGTGCCAGCAGTCCCCTCGGGAGCTCTGGAAACACCATATATTTT.

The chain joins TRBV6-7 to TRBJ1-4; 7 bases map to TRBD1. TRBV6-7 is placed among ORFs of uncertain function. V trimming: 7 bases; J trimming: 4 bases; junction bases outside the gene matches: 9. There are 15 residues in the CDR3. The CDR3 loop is CASNYRDRRNEKLFF. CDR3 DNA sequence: TGTGCCAGCAACTACCGGGACAGACGTAATGAAAAACTGTTTTTT.

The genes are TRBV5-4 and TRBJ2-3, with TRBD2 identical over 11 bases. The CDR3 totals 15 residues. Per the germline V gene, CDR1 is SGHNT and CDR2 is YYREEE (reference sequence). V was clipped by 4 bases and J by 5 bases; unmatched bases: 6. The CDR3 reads CASSGTSGSKDTQYF. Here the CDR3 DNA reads TGTGCCAGCAGCGGAACTAGCGGGAGTAAAGATACGCAGTATTTT. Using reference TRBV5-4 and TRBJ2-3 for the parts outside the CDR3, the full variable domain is ETGVTQSPTHLIKTRGQQVTLRCSSQSGHNTVSWYQQALGQGPQFIFQYYREEENGRGNFPPRFSGLQFPNYSSELNVNALELDDSALYLCASSGTSGSKDTQYFGPGTRLTVL.